These 14 T cell receptor beta chains came from one sample sequenced in a study of blood T cells in healthy people across ages. A sample-barcoded 5' primer and a J-beta primer mix were used in a second PCR of roughly 6 to 11 cycles. TCRdb analysed the 5' RACE reads with MiXCR anew, one entry per CDR3 protein. The profile shows 800,000 to 1,300,000 distinct CDR3 sequences, 25% of them singletons. This sample also belongs to another study, concerning T cells of mothers and their children.

Sequencing input: blood. The origin of the receptors is a girl aged 2-10 years in good health.

J is TRBJ1-1 and V is TRBV19; D is perhaps TRBD1 (6 bases). Germline CDR1 and CDR2: LNHDA and SQIVND (reference sequence). V was clipped by 5 bases and J by 4 bases, with 14 bases between them. This CDR3 comprises 14 residues. The CDR3 coding sequence is TGTGCCAGTAGTGCGGGACAAGGGGCCACTGAAGCTTTCTTT. As protein: CASSAGQGATEAFF.

The chain uses TRBV4-3 and TRBJ1-4; D gene uncertain. The CDR3 is 16 residues long. Trimming removed 0 bases at V and 6 bases at J, with 14 bases between. The V gene's germline CDR1 is LGHNA and CDR2 YSLEER. CDR3 residues: CASSQEGAGSHEKLFF. The CDR3 bases are TGCGCCAGCAGCCAAGAAGGCGCGGGATCCCATGAAAAACTGTTTTTT.

This clonotype was seen more than once but under ten times. The chain combines TRBV20-1 with TRBJ1-4; D remains unclear. Germline V gives CDR1 DFQATT, CDR2 SNEGSKA (reference sequence). The length of the CDR3 is 10 residues. V was clipped by 5 bases and J by 8 bases, with 6 bases between them. CDR3 residues: CSAFREKLFF. In nucleotides, the CDR3 is TGCAGTGCTTTTCGGGAAAAACTGTTTTTT.

Remarks on this clonotype: The CDR3 carries no conserved terminal phenylalanine or tryptophan, so it likely arises from a read error. The chain carries TRBV5-1 and TRBJ2-5; TRBD1 is a possible D gene (6 bases). With 4 bases removed from V and 5 bases from J, the gap between germline ends came to 12 bases. The CDR3 has 13 amino acids. The germline gives CDR1 SGHRS, CDR2 YFSETQ. In nucleotides, the CDR3 is TGCGCCAGCAGCGAAGGGACATGGGAGACCCAGTACCTC. It is translated as CASSEGTWETQYL.

The gene calls are TRBV27 and TRBJ1-5; D might be TRBD1 (5 bases). Trimming stripped 3 bases from V and 6 bases from J, with 12 bases between. CDR1 and CDR2 (germline): MNHEY, SMNVEV (reference sequence). The CDR3 has 14 amino acids. CDR3: CASSFQGGAQPQHF. CDR3 sequence (DNA): TGTGCCAGCAGTTTTCAGGGCGGTGCTCAGCCCCAGCATTTT.

The J gene is TRBJ1-1, the V gene TRBV2, with D uncertain. Germline assignment: CDR1 SNHLY and CDR2 FYNNEI. Trimming removed 7 bases from V and 5 bases from J, with 14 bases in between. This CDR3 contains 13 residues. DNA for the CDR3: TGTGCCAGCATCGGCAGTGAAGGAACTGAAGCTTTCTTT. Its protein product is CASIGSEGTEAFF.

This clonotype was seen a handful of times. The chain joins TRBV9 to TRBJ2-7, with 10 nucleotides matching TRBD2. CDR1 SGDLS and CDR2 YYNGEE come from the germline V gene. This CDR3 comprises 14 residues. The trim removed 3 bases at V and 7 bases at J, leaving 7 bases unmatched. CDR3 DNA: TGTGCCAGCAGCGAGAGCGGGGGGGCCGGGGAGCAGTACTTC. Translating gives CASSESGGAGEQYF.

As regards this clonotype: Compared with germline, one end of the junction differs, possibly owing to a read error. V is TRBV5-1 and J is TRBJ2-5; D unclear. With the DNA end fitting TRBJ2-7 better, the J assignment may be wrong. CDR1 and CDR2 from the germline V gene are SGHRS and YFSETQ. The CDR3 runs 14 residues. The CDR3 sequence: CASSLVDNSCEQYF. The CDR3 DNA is TGCGCCAGCAGCTTGGTAGACAACTCCTGCGAGCAGTACTTC.

J is TRBJ2-5 and V is TRBV2; 12 nucleotides agree with TRBD2. The DNA end favors TRBJ2-1, so the J call may be wrong. Per germline, CDR1 SNHLY and CDR2 FYNNEI. This CDR3 has 14 residues. CDR3 bases: TGTGCCAGCACGACTAGCGGGGGATTCAATGAGCAGTTCTTC. This encodes CASTTSGGFNEQFF.

The V and J genes are TRBV5-1 and TRBJ1-2, with TRBD1 identical over 10 bases. Germline values: CDR1 SGHRS, CDR2 YFSETQ. The CDR3 is 16 amino acids. Unmatched junction bases numbered 14, after V lost 4 bases and J lost 8 bases. The CDR3 loop is CASSPSVTGTGEGYTF. The CDR3 nucleotides read TGCGCCAGCAGCCCGTCCGTCACCGGGACAGGGGAAGGCTACACCTTC.

This clonotype was detected a few times. The genes are TRBV12-3 or TRBV12-4 and TRBJ2-6; D is perhaps TRBD1 (7 bases). Trimming left V 3 bases short and J 4 bases short, with 10 bases between. CDR3 size: 15 residues. The CDR3 protein is CASSFRGVGANVLTF. The CDR3 nucleotides read TGTGCCAGCAGTTTCAGGGGGGTGGGGGCCAACGTCCTGACTTTC.

The V and J genes are TRBV12-3 or TRBV12-4 and TRBJ1-2, with 11 bases matching TRBD1. This CDR3 contains 15 residues. V dropped 8 bases and J dropped 5; count of bases not matched to a gene: 10. CDR3 nucleotide sequence: TGTGCCAGCGTTAGTAGGGGGACAGGGGGATATGGCTACACCTTC. Residues: CASVSRGTGGYGYTF.

The V and J genes are TRBV7-8 and TRBJ2-1; D is unresolved. The germline V gene has CDR1 SGHVS and CDR2 FQNEAQ. The V end was cut by 2 bases, the J end by 0 bases, with 17 bases between. CDR3 length: 18 residues. CDR3 region: CASSLYVDSPSSYNEQFF. CDR3 sequence (DNA): TGTGCCAGCAGCTTATACGTCGACTCACCCAGCTCCTACAATGAGCAGTTCTTC.

The CDR3 loop is CASSHQLAGPDNEQFF. The CDR3 nucleotides are TGTGCCAGCAGCCACCAACTAGCGGGCCCCGACAATGAGCAGTTCTTC. The chain recombines TRBV7-9 with TRBJ2-1, with 9 bases aligning to TRBD2. This CDR3 has 16 residues. Germline loops: CDR1 SEHNR, CDR2 FQNEAQ (reference sequence). With 5 bases clipped from V and 5 bases from J, the junction kept 10 bases outside the gene matches.